This T cell receptor (beta chain) was recovered during a study of T cells expressing NK-cell markers. Across the whole study: Underlying the TCR beta repertoires were sorted CD3+CD56+NKG2C+, CD3+CD56+NKG2C- and CD3+CD56-NKG2C+ T cells.

A 5'RACE template switching approach incorporating UMIs was used to make TCR beta cDNA. TCRdb processed the 5' RACE reads again and assigns one entry to each CDR3 protein, with no DNA. The repertoire shows 550,000 to 600,000 distinct CDR3 sequences; the top ten hold under 4.5%. The sequencing input was blood T cells: a sorted CD56 or NKG2C T cell subset, CD4+ or CD8+ T cells, or bulk PBMC T cells (not recorded which). This TCR was recovered from a man between 18 and 35 years old in good health.

CDR3 sequence: CASRLRMSGNQPQHF. This chain uses TRBV6-5 with TRBJ1-5. This CDR3 has 15 amino acids. CDR1 and CDR2 (germline): MNHEY, SVGAGI.